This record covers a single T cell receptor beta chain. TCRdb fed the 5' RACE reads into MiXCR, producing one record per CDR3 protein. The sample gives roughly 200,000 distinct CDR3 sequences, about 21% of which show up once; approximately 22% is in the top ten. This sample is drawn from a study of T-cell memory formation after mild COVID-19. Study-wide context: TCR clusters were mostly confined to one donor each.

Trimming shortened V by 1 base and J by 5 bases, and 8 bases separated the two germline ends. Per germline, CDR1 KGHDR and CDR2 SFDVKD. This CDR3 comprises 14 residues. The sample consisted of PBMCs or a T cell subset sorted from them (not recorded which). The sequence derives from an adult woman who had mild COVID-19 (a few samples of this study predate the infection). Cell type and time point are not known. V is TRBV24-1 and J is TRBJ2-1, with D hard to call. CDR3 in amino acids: CATSDFQIDNEQFF. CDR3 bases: TGTGCCACCAGTGATTTCCAAATCGACAATGAGCAGTTCTTC.